These 19 T cell receptor beta chains share one sample of origin, sequenced in a study of liver allograft versus peripheral blood T cells. Study as a whole: Transplanted livers and recipients' peripheral blood had their T cell receptor repertoires compared.

MiXCR, run by TCRdb on the reads, gives a single entry per CDR3 protein. Of about 3,900 distinct CDR3 sequences in the sample, 15% to 20% are singletons; the top ten hold over 15%. These receptor sequences come from a human patient who had a liver transplant. The T cells may come from the graft donor.

As regards this clonotype: Given a much more abundant clone one base away, this may be a read error. The CDR3 protein is CTSSINRAHTGELFF. CDR3 DNA sequence: TGTACCAGTAGTATTAACAGGGCCCACACCGGGGAGCTGTTTTTT. This sequence joins TRBV7-9 and TRBJ2-2; D might be TRBD1 (6 bases). The CDR3 extends over 15 amino acids. In germline, CDR1 is SEHNR, CDR2 FQNEAQ (reference sequence).

The genes are TRBV2 and TRBJ1-2; 7 bases are shared with TRBD1. The V and J ends lost 6 bases and 4 bases, in that order; junction bases with no gene match: 11. The CDR3 has 15 amino acids. CDR1 SNHLY and CDR2 FYNNEI come from the germline V gene. The CDR3 nucleotides are TGTGCCAGCAGAGCGAGTAAGACAGGGATCTATGGCTACACCTTC. Amino acid sequence: CASRASKTGIYGYTF.

This clonotype is labeled as medium-sized. The chain uses TRBV5-6 and TRBJ1-2; D unclear. CDR1 and CDR2 from the germline V gene are SGHDT and YYEEEE. CDR3 length equals 14 residues. V lost 2 bases, J lost 2 bases, and 10 bases lay in between. Here the CDR3 reads CASSFWESNYGYTF. DNA of the CDR3: TGTGCCAGCAGCTTCTGGGAGAGCAACTATGGCTACACCTTC. The full variable domain, its missing parts supplied by reference TRBV5-6 and TRBJ1-2, is DAGVTQSPTHLIKTRGQQVTLRCSPKSGHDTVSWYQQALGQGPQFIFQYYEEEERQRGNFPDRFSGHQFPNYSSELNVNALLLGDSALYLCASSFWESNYGYTFGSGTRLTVV.

This clonotype is labeled medium-sized (0.01 to 0.1%). The genes are TRBV13 and TRBJ2-6; D uncertain. The CDR3 length is 13 residues. Germline V gene lookup returns CDR1 PRHDT and CDR2 FYEKMQ (reference sequence). Trimming took 3 bases from V and 4 from J, leaving 4 bases between them. DNA of the CDR3: TGTGCCAGCAGCTTTGGAGGGGCCAACGTCCTGACTTTC. It translates to CASSFGGANVLTF.

This sequence joins TRBV28 and TRBJ1-1; D is possibly TRBD1 (5 bases). CDR1 and CDR2 from the germline V gene are MDHEN and SYDVKM. CDR3 size: 14 residues. Trimming left V 6 bases short and J 4 bases short, with 15 bases between. CDR3: CASSWVGGGTEAFF. CDR3 DNA: TGTGCCAGCAGCTGGGTTGGCGGGGGCACTGAAGCTTTCTTT. The variable domain in full, with the rest retrieved from reference TRBV28 and TRBJ1-1, is DVKVTQSSRYLVKRTGEKVFLECVQDMDHENMFWYRQDPGLGLRLIYFSYDVKMKEKGDIPEGYSVSREKKERFSLILESASTNQTSMYLCASSWVGGGTEAFFGQGTRLTVV.

This clonotype was counted only a few times. This rearrangement joins TRBV10-3 to TRBJ1-1, with 10 bases aligning to TRBD1. The trim removed 6 bases at V and 0 bases at J, leaving 7 bases unmatched. Germline CDR1 and CDR2: ENHRY and SYGVKD. The CDR3 covers 16 residues. The CDR3 here is CAIRPPGQGMNTEAFF. Written as DNA, the CDR3 is TGTGCCATCAGACCTCCGGGACAGGGGATGAACACTGAAGCTTTCTTT.

This clonotype was counted between two and nine times. The rearrangement uses TRBV6-1 and TRBJ1-5; D is perhaps TRBD1 (6 bases). Germline CDR1 MNHNS, CDR2 SASEGT. V lost 0 bases and J 7 bases, leaving 10 bases between the germline ends. This CDR3 comprises 14 residues. The CDR3 DNA follows: TGTGCCAGCAGTGAAGCGGAACAGGGACAGCCCCAGCATTTT. Amino acids: CASSEAEQGQPQHF.

Ten or more counts support this clonotype. The chain employs TRBV30 and TRBJ2-1; 9 nucleotides agree with TRBD2. The CDR3 covers 14 residues. With V trimmed by 7 bases and J by 9 bases, 13 bases remained unmatched. Looked up from germline, CDR1 is GTSNPN and CDR2 is SVGIG (reference sequence). The CDR3 sequence is CAYGGLAGRGEQFF. The CDR3 region has the DNA TGTGCCTATGGCGGGCTAGCGGGGCGGGGTGAGCAGTTCTTC.

This chain joins TRBV11-2 and TRBJ2-1; perhaps TRBD2 as D (5 bases). Deletions cut 5 bases from V and 10 bases from J, with 27 bases between. The CDR3 has 17 amino acids. In germline, CDR1 is SGHAT, CDR2 FQNNGV. The CDR3 spells CASSQDIGLPGRGEQFF. The CDR3 DNA reads as TGTGCCAGCAGCCAAGATATTGGACTGCCAGGCAGAGGGGAGCAGTTCTTC.

Comment on this clonotype: It may be a read error: a sequence one base away is much more abundant. The V and J genes are TRBV6-5 and TRBJ1-1; D is ambiguous. In germline, CDR1 is MNHEY, CDR2 SVGAGI. This CDR3 is built from 12 residues. This chain's CDR3 is CASSYGNIEAFF. As DNA, the CDR3 is TGTGCCAGCAGTTACGGGAACATTGAAGCTTTCTTT.

This clonotype was seen only a few times. The chain joins TRBV19 to TRBJ2-3; D might be TRBD1 (6 bases). The germline V gene has CDR1 LNHDA and CDR2 SQIVND (reference sequence). V was pared by 2 bases and J by 0 bases, with 12 bases between. CDR3 length equals 16 residues. The CDR3 reads CASSILAGVSTDTQYF. The CDR3 DNA is TGTGCCAGTAGTATATTGGCAGGGGTAAGCACAGATACGCAGTATTTT. Using reference TRBV19 and TRBJ2-3 for the parts outside the CDR3, the full variable domain is DGGITQSPKYLFRKEGQNVTLSCEQNLNHDAMYWYRQDPGQGLRLIYYSQIVNDFQKGDIAEGYSVSREKKESFPLTVTSAQKNPTAFYLCASSILAGVSTDTQYFGPGTRLTVL.

This clonotype was counted between two and nine times. This chain joins TRBV28 and TRBJ1-3; D gene uncertain. Germline lookup yields CDR1 MDHEN and CDR2 SYDVKM. This CDR3 spans 11 amino acids. The chain's CDR3 is CVIRLGNTIYF. The CDR3 DNA follows: TGTGTCATAAGACTAGGAAACACCATATATTTT.

This chain links TRBV10-2 with TRBJ2-7; 15 nucleotides line up with TRBD2. This CDR3 region has 19 residues. Trimming took 6 bases from V and 3 from J; bases not matched to a gene: 15. CDR1 and CDR2 (germline): WSHSY, SAAADI. The DNA for the CDR3 is TGCGCCAGCAGCGCTACCGGGACTAGCGGGAGGACCTTCTTCTACGAGCAGTACTTC. Its protein product is CASSATGTSGRTFFYEQYF.

Ten or more counts support this clonotype. The chain has TRBV7-2 and TRBJ1-2; 8 nucleotides match TRBD1. V was clipped by 6 bases and J by 4 bases; unmatched bases: 10. The CDR3 consists of 15 residues. CDR1 is SGHTA, CDR2 FQGNSA, per germline. CDR3: CASSTSGTGLYGYTF. Written as DNA, the CDR3 is TGTGCCAGCAGTACCTCCGGGACAGGACTCTATGGCTACACCTTC.

Judged by abundance, this clonotype is medium-sized. V is TRBV13 and J is TRBJ2-4; D not resolved. V lost 1 base to trimming and J lost 0 bases, with 10 bases between them. CDR1 is PRHDT and CDR2 is FYEKMQ in the germline V gene (reference sequence). The CDR3 loop spans 16 amino acids. The DNA of the CDR3 is TGTGCCAGCAGCTTAGCAAGGGAAGCAGCCAAAAACATTCAGTACTTC. Amino acids: CASSLAREAAKNIQYF.

With regard to this clonotype: Given a much more abundant clone one base away, this may be a read error. The rearrangement links TRBV5-5 to TRBJ1-2, with D perhaps matching TRBD1 (6 bases). The CDR3 totals 14 residues. CDR1 and CDR2 (germline): SGHKS, YYEKEE (reference sequence). The CDR3 DNA sequence: TGTGTCAGCAGCTTTCCAGGGGTTTGGGATGGCTACACCTTC. It yields the protein CVSSFPGVWDGYTF.

By sample fraction, this clonotype is medium-sized. This sequence joins TRBV19 and TRBJ2-7; D possibly corresponds to TRBD1 (5 bases). Germline CDR1 reads LNHDA; CDR2 reads SQIVND (reference sequence). There are 14 residues in the CDR3. The V end was cut by 3 bases, the J end by 2 bases, with 11 bases between. This CDR3 reads CASSIQATAYEQYF. The CDR3 nucleotides read TGTGCCAGTAGTATTCAGGCGACAGCCTACGAGCAGTACTTC.

By frequency in the sample, this clonotype is medium-sized. J is TRBJ2-7 and V is TRBV28; D is undetermined. Germline CDR1 is MDHEN and CDR2 is SYDVKM. This CDR3 comprises 12 residues. Trimming left V 6 bases short and J 4 bases short, with 10 bases between. CDR3 protein: CASSPIDYEQYF. DNA of the CDR3: TGTGCCAGCAGCCCTATCGATTACGAGCAGTACTTC.

This clonotype is medium-sized (0.01 to 0.1%) by share. V and J are TRBV28 and TRBJ2-7; TRBD2 aligns across 9 bases. This CDR3 contains 15 residues. The germline gives CDR1 MDHEN, CDR2 SYDVKM. With V trimmed by 3 bases and J by 7 bases, 10 bases remained unmatched. CDR3 nucleotide sequence: TGTGCCAGCAGTTTGATGCGGGAGGGCCCTCGGGAGCAGTACTTC. This gives the protein CASSLMREGPREQYF.